A single sample gave rise to the 8 T cell receptor beta chains below, sequenced in a study of early T cells in non-severe SARS-CoV-2 infection. In TCRdb, the 5' RACE reads were re-called with MiXCR into one record per CDR3 protein. The data show about 110,000 distinct CDR3 sequences, more than 9.5% seen once. Sequencing was carried out using whole blood. The receptors come from an adult who was a healthcare worker with PCR-confirmed SARS-CoV-2 infection or an uninfected control (not recorded which).

There are a few counts of this clonotype. The chain links TRBV10-3 to TRBJ2-3; tentative D call: TRBD2 (5 bases). The CDR3 has 12 amino acids. V was cut by 6 bases and J by 2 bases, with 6 bases left in between. The V gene's germline CDR1 is ENHRY and CDR2 SYGVKD. The CDR3 DNA is TGTGCCATCAGGGACTTCACAGATACGCAGTATTTT. Translated, it gives CAIRDFTDTQYF.

Only a few counts were recorded for this clonotype. J is TRBJ2-7 and V is TRBV28, with 11 bases that match TRBD1. Per the germline V gene, CDR1 is MDHEN and CDR2 is SYDVKM. The CDR3 is 15 amino acids. With V trimmed by 3 bases and J by 4 bases, 5 bases remained unmatched. As DNA, the CDR3 is TGTGCCAGCAGTTTTGGGACAGGGGGGGGTTACGAGCAGTACTTC. Amino acid sequence: CASSFGTGGGYEQYF.

The chain combines TRBV12-3 or TRBV12-4 with TRBJ1-1; no definite D call. This CDR3 is 12 amino acids long. The ends were cut back, 6 bases at V and 4 bases at J, with 9 bases in the middle. The CDR3 nucleotides read TGTGCCAGCAGAGATACCCCCACTGAAGCTTTCTTT. Translation: CASRDTPTEAFF.

This clonotype was seen at least ten times. This chain joins TRBV7-2 and TRBJ2-1; TRBD2 matches 7 bases. The J segment lost 6 bases and the V segment lost 4 bases, leaving 15 bases of the junction unmatched. CDR1 SGHTA and CDR2 FQGNSA come from the germline V gene. This CDR3 spans 17 amino acids. CDR3 nucleotides: TGTGCCAGCAGCTCAGTACCGGGACTATATAGTTCCAATGAGCAGTTCTTC. Amino acid sequence: CASSSVPGLYSSNEQFF.

The chain recombines TRBV6-2 or TRBV6-3 with TRBJ2-7, with TRBD2 matching over 11 bases. This CDR3 is 13 amino acids long. In germline, CDR1 is MNHEY, CDR2 SVGEGT. The V and J ends lost 6 bases and 4 bases, in that order; junction bases with no gene match: 2. CDR3 nucleotides: TGTGCCAGCAGGACTAGCGGGATTTACGAGCAGTACTTC. This encodes CASRTSGIYEQYF.

The chain uses TRBV29-1 and TRBJ2-3, with D hard to call. The CDR3 is made up of 12 amino acids. Germline CDR1 reads SQVTM; CDR2 reads ANQGSEA. The V and J ends lost 5 bases and 6 bases respectively, with 12 bases between them. CDR3 nucleotides: TGCAGCGTTAGCGTTCTAATTGATACGCAGTATTTT. Its protein is CSVSVLIDTQYF.

The chain has TRBV7-9 and TRBJ1-6, with D hard to call. The CDR3 runs to 14 residues. CDR1 is SEHNR, CDR2 FQNEAQ, per germline (reference sequence). V was shortened by 5 bases and J by 10 bases, with 15 bases between the two germline ends. Here the CDR3 DNA reads TGTGCCAGCAGCCAAACCTCCCCACACTCACCCCTCCACTTT. Its translation: CASSQTSPHSPLHF.

Only a few counts were recorded for this clonotype. The V and J genes are TRBV30 and TRBJ1-3; a possible D gene is TRBD1 (5 bases). Germline lookup yields CDR1 GTSNPN and CDR2 SVGIG (reference sequence). Trimming shortened V by 0 bases and J by 5 bases, and 14 bases separated the two germline ends. CDR3 length: 15 residues. CDR3 in DNA: TGTGCCTGGAGTGTACGGTTCTCAGGGAGAAACACCATATATTTT. It codes for CAWSVRFSGRNTIYF.